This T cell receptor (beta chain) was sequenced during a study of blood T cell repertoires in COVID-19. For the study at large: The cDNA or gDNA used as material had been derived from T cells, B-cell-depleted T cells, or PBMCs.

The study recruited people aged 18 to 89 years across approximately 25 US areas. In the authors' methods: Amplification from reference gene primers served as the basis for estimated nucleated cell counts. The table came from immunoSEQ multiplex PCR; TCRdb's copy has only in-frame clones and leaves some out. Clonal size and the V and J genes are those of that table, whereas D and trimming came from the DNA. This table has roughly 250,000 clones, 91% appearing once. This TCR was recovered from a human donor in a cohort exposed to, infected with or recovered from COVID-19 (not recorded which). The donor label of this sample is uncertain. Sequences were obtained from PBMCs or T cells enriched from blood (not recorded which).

The chain's CDR3 is CSVRTGRDGNTIYF. CDR3 nucleotides: TGCAGCGTAAGGACAGGGCGGGATGGAAACACCATATATTTT. The chain combines TRBV29-1 with TRBJ1-3, with 8 bases matching TRBD1. CDR1 SQVTM and CDR2 ANQGSEA come from the germline V gene. The CDR3 covers 14 residues. With V trimmed by 6 bases and J by 3 bases, 7 bases remained unmatched.